This T cell receptor beta chain came from a study of T cell clonality in common variable immunodeficiency. This clone has ten or more counts. Its antigen is as yet unknown. The read gets to within 3 residues of the CDR3 end, and the germline J gene fills in the rest. Study-wide results and caveats: Compared with controls, CVID subjects had fewer shared TCRbeta clones.

Germline V CDR1 and CDR2: SGHRS, YFSETQ. The CDR3 is made up of 14 amino acids. V gave up 0 bases and J gave up 6 bases; unmatched junction bases: 3. Sequencing was performed with immunoSEQ multiplex PCR; in TCRdb, only in-frame clones are kept and a portion is missing. The sample was found to contain about 66,000 clones, and every one recurs. V is TRBV5-1 and J is TRBJ1-2; 9 positions match TRBD1. The sequence came from a person between 18 and 70 years old in good health. What was sequenced was peripheral blood mononuclear cells. The DNA read from the CDR3 is TGCGCCAGCAGCTTGGCCGGACAGGGGCATGGC. Amino acids: CASSLAGQGHG. The CDR3 in its entirety is CASSLAGQGHGYTF.